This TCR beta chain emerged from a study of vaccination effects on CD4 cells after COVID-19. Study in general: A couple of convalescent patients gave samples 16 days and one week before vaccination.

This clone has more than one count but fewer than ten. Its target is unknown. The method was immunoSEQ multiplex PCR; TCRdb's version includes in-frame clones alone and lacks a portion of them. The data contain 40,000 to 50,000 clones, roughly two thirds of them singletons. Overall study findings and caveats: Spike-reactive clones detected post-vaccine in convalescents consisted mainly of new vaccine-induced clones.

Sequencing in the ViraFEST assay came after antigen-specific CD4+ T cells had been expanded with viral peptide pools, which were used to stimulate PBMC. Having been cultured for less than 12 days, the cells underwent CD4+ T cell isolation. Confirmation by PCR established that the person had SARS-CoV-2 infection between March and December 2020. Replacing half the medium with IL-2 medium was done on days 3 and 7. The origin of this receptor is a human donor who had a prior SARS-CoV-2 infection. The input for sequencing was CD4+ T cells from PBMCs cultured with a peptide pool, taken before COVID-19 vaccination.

In DNA, the CDR3 is TGTGCCACCCAGCCGGGGGACCGTCTCGAAAAACTGTTTTTT. Amino acids: CATQPGDRLEKLFF. V is TRBV2 and J is TRBJ1-4; D is perhaps TRBD1 (5 bases). The CDR3 length is 14 residues. V lost 10 bases, J lost 8 bases, and 20 bases lay in between. Germline CDR1 reads SNHLY; CDR2 reads FYNNEI.